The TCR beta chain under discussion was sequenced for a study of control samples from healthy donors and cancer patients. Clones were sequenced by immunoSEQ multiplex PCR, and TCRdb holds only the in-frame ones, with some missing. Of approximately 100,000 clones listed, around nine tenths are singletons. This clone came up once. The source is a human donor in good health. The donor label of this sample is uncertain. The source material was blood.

This CDR3 is CASSLGQLNEKLFF. The CDR3 nucleotides read TGCGCCAGCAGCTTGGGGCAACTTAATGAAAAACTGTTTTTT. V gene TRBV5-1 combines with J gene TRBJ1-4; D not resolved. Germline loops: CDR1 SGHRS, CDR2 YFSETQ. The V end was cut by 0 bases, the J end by 4 bases, with 7 bases between. The CDR3 has 14 residues.